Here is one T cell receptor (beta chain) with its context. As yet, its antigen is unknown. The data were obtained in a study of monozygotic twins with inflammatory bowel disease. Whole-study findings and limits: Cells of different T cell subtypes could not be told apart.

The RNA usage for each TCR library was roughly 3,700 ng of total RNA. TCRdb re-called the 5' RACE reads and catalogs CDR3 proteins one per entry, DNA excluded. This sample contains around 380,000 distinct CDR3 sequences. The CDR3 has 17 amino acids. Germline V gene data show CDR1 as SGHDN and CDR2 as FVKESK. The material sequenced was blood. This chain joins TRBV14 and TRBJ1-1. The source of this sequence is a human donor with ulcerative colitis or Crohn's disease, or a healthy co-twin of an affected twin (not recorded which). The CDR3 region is CASSRYLNSKGNTEAFF.